Shown below are 27 T cell receptor beta chains from a single sample sequenced in a study of identical twins. TCRdb recomputed calls from the 5' RACE reads with MiXCR, one row per CDR3 protein. The top ten hold around 5% of the sample, which has over 200,000 distinct CDR3 sequences, 9.4% seen once. The sequenced material came from memory (CD45RO+) T cells sorted from blood. The receptors shown here come from a woman between 18 and 29 years old in good health.

The sample holds many counts of this clonotype. The V call is TRBV5-1, the J call TRBJ2-7; 8 bases line up with TRBD2. The CDR3 totals 16 residues. The V and J ends lost 4 bases and 3 bases, in that order; junction bases with no gene match: 12. CDR1 is SGHRS and CDR2 is YFSETQ in the germline V gene. DNA for the CDR3: TGCGCCAGCAGCCGGGCGGTAGCGGGACCTCTCTACGAGCAGTACTTC. Translation gives CASSRAVAGPLYEQYF.

A few counts support this clonotype. V gene TRBV6-4 combines with J gene TRBJ2-1; 9 bases are a match to TRBD2. The CDR3 is 16 amino acids. Germline trimming cut 3 bases from V and 10 bases from J; bases unmatched to any gene: 13. The germline CDR1 and CDR2 sequences are MRHNA and SNTAGT. The CDR3 loop is CASSEDGASGAAEQFF. Written as DNA, the CDR3 is TGTGCCAGCAGTGAGGATGGGGCTAGCGGGGCTGCAGAGCAGTTCTTC.

The sample holds a few counts of this clonotype. This chain links TRBV5-4 with TRBJ2-7; D is unclear. V lost 4 bases, J lost 5 bases, and 13 bases lay in between. Germline V lookup: CDR1 SGHNT, CDR2 YYREEE (reference sequence). The CDR3 sequence is 13 residues long. The CDR3 DNA reads TGTGCCAGCAGCCCGGTTGGAAGGAACGAGCAGTACTTC. This translates into CASSPVGRNEQYF.

This clonotype was counted only a few times. The chain recombines TRBV11-2 with TRBJ2-3; 8 bases match TRBD1. There are 15 residues in the CDR3. V was pared by 5 bases and J by 5 bases, with 9 bases of the junction left unmatched. The germline gives CDR1 SGHAT, CDR2 FQNNGV. CDR3 DNA sequence: TGTGCCAGCAGCGCCGACAGGGGAAGTCAAGATACGCAGTATTTT. This codes for CASSADRGSQDTQYF.

This clonotype was counted between two and nine times. The chain has TRBV15 and TRBJ2-5, with unresolved D. This CDR3 is 16 amino acids long. Germline assignment: CDR1 LNHNV and CDR2 YYDKDF (reference sequence). V lost 3 bases and J lost 3, with 17 bases in between. The CDR3 bases are TGTGCCACCAGCAGTAACCGGGTCCCAAATAAAGAGACCCAGTACTTC. It encodes CATSSNRVPNKETQYF.

This clonotype was seen only a few times. This sequence joins TRBV12-3 or TRBV12-4 and TRBJ2-2, with TRBD1 matching over 8 bases. The CDR3 is made up of 14 amino acids. V was pared by 6 bases and J by 6 bases, with 6 bases of the junction left unmatched. CDR3: CASRLQDRAGELFF. CDR3 nucleotide sequence: TGTGCCAGCAGACTCCAGGACAGGGCCGGGGAGCTGTTTTTT.

There are a few counts of this clonotype. The genes are TRBV20-1 and TRBJ2-1; no reliable D call. Per the germline V gene, CDR1 is DFQATT and CDR2 is SNEGSKA (reference sequence). The V end lost 3 bases, the J end lost 12 bases, and 15 bases lay between the germline ends. There are 12 residues in the CDR3. The CDR3: CSASRTQNLQFF. CDR3 sequence (DNA): TGCAGTGCTAGTCGCACACAGAATTTGCAGTTCTTC.

The J gene is TRBJ2-5, the V gene TRBV5-1; 7 bases fit TRBD1. CDR3 length: 13 residues. The germline V gene has CDR1 SGHRS and CDR2 YFSETQ. Germline trimming cut 5 bases from V and 1 base from J; bases unmatched to any gene: 2. The CDR3 coding sequence is TGCGCCAGCAGGGGGGACAGCCAAGAGACCCAGTACTTC. Its translation is CASRGDSQETQYF. Full variable domain (remainder filled in from reference TRBV5-1 and TRBJ2-5): KAGVTQTPRYLIKTRGQQVTLSCSPISGHRSVSWYQQTPGQGLQFLFEYFSETQRNKGNFPGRFSGRQFSNSRSEMNVSTLELGDSALYLCASRGDSQETQYFGPGTRLLVL.

The chain couples TRBV6-6 to TRBJ1-5; TRBD1 is a possible D gene (6 bases). Trimming removed 8 bases at V and 4 bases at J, with 9 bases between. This CDR3 is 12 amino acids long. Germline V gene data show CDR1 as MNHNY and CDR2 as SVGAGI (reference sequence). In DNA form, the CDR3 reads TGTGCCAGCGGGGGGGCGAATCAGCCCCAGCATTTT. Its protein is CASGGANQPQHF.

In its sample, this clonotype was seen a few times. The rearrangement joins TRBV27 to TRBJ1-2; 7 nucleotides align to TRBD1. CDR3 size: 13 residues. Germline V CDR1 and CDR2: MNHEY, SMNVEV (reference sequence). V lost 6 bases to trimming and J lost 6 bases; unmatched junction nucleotides: 7. CDR3 bases: TGTGCCAGCAGGGGATCAGGGGGGCATGGCTACACCTTC. Translation gives CASRGSGGHGYTF.

This clonotype was seen a handful of times. CDR3 sequence reads: CSVAAVTNYGYTF. In DNA form, the CDR3 reads TGCAGCGTTGCGGCGGTAACTAACTATGGCTACACCTTC. The genes are TRBV29-1 and TRBJ1-2, with no clear D. The length of the CDR3 is 13 residues. Looked up from germline, CDR1 is SQVTM and CDR2 is ANQGSEA. Trimming left V 4 bases short and J 0 bases short, with 9 bases between.

This clonotype was picked up many times. The rearrangement links TRBV5-4 to TRBJ1-2; D gene unclear. The CDR3 contains 14 residues. Deletions cut 4 bases from V and 3 bases from J, with 13 bases between. Per germline, CDR1 SGHNT and CDR2 YYREEE (reference sequence). The CDR3 DNA reads as TGTGCCAGCAGCAGAACGGACGGGGACTATGGCTACACCTTC. Translating gives CASSRTDGDYGYTF.

This clonotype was counted at least ten times. The CDR3 loop is CASSPLVGAYEQYF. The CDR3 nucleotides are TGTGCCAGCAGCCCGCTGGTGGGAGCCTACGAGCAGTACTTC. V is TRBV12-3 or TRBV12-4 and J is TRBJ2-7, with TRBD2 as a possible D gene (5 bases). V shed 6 bases and J shed 2 bases, with 14 bases lying between them. This CDR3 has 14 residues.

This clonotype was detected a few times. The rearrangement links TRBV12-3 or TRBV12-4 to TRBJ2-3; D call uncertain. CDR3 length: 15 residues. Trimming left V 1 base short and J 2 bases short, with 10 bases between. CDR3 in DNA: TGTGCCAGCAGTTTAGGGTCCCACCCCACAGATACGCAGTATTTT. It is translated as CASSLGSHPTDTQYF.

This clonotype appeared a few times. V usage is TRBV11-2 and J usage is TRBJ2-1; D might be TRBD1 (5 bases). Germline assignment: CDR1 SGHAT and CDR2 FQNNGV. Trimming stripped 6 bases from V and 9 bases from J, with 12 bases between. The CDR3 sequence is 12 residues long. The CDR3 coding sequence is TGTGCCAGCAGAGCCATGGGGCCTGAGCAGTTCTTC. Amino acids: CASRAMGPEQFF.

This clonotype was recorded at least ten times. V usage is TRBV10-3 and J usage is TRBJ2-3; 8 positions agree with TRBD1. This CDR3 contains 13 residues. After removal of 6 bases from V and 5 bases from J, the junction contained 4 bases not matched to a gene. Germline lookup yields CDR1 ENHRY and CDR2 SYGVKD. The CDR3 nucleotides are TGTGCCATCAGGGACAGGGTTGGAGATACGCAGTATTTT. Amino acid sequence: CAIRDRVGDTQYF.

This clonotype was detected many times. The genes are TRBV12-3 or TRBV12-4 and TRBJ2-1; D is perhaps TRBD1 or TRBD2 (5 bases each). Trimming stripped 6 bases from V and 7 bases from J, with 19 bases between. The CDR3 is 15 amino acids. The CDR3, as DNA: TGTGCCAGCAGCCTAACCGGGACCAACAAAAATGAGCAGTTCTTC. Its translation is CASSLTGTNKNEQFF.

This clonotype came up a few times. V is TRBV19 and J is TRBJ1-5, with a weak D call TRBD1 (5 bases). Germline V gene data show CDR1 as LNHDA and CDR2 as SQIVND (reference sequence). Deletions cut 3 bases from V and 8 bases from J, with 14 bases between. This CDR3 spans 14 amino acids. The CDR3 DNA follows: TGTGCCAGTAGTATTCAGGGAGCAGGGAAGCCCCAGCATTTT. This translates into CASSIQGAGKPQHF.

This clonotype occurred many times. The rearrangement links TRBV6-5 to TRBJ2-3; weak D call: TRBD1 (5 bases). This CDR3 region has 16 residues. V was clipped by 2 bases and J by 1 base, with 13 bases between them. Germline V gene data show CDR1 as MNHEY and CDR2 as SVGAGI. The CDR3 bases are TGTGCCAGCAGTTACCAACGACAGATTCGCACAGATACGCAGTATTTT. It translates to CASSYQRQIRTDTQYF.

In this sample, this clonotype turned up many times. This sequence joins TRBV11-2 and TRBJ2-1; 11 positions match TRBD1. Trimming at V came to 5 bases and at J to 2 bases, leaving 11 bases not matched to a gene. The V gene's germline CDR1 is SGHAT and CDR2 FQNNGV. The CDR3 spans 18 residues. As DNA, the CDR3 is TGTGCCAGCAGCATTAGGACAGGGGGCGGCTTGGCCTACAATGAGCAGTTCTTC. It codes for CASSIRTGGGLAYNEQFF.

The chain couples TRBV5-8 to TRBJ1-1; D ambiguous. The V gene lost 2 bases and the J gene lost 5 bases, with 13 bases spanning the gap. The germline V gene encodes CDR1 SGHTS and CDR2 YDEGEE. This CDR3 has 14 residues. The CDR3 nucleotides read TGTGCCAGCAGCTTCGGCCCGAGGCGGACTGAAGCTTTCTTT. Its protein is CASSFGPRRTEAFF.

This clonotype was picked up many times. The chain has TRBV5-1 and TRBJ2-3; no clear D. Trimming took 4 bases from V and 2 from J, leaving 5 bases between them. The CDR3 length is 12 residues. CDR1 and CDR2 from the germline V gene are SGHRS and YFSETQ. CDR3 DNA sequence: TGCGCCAGCAGCCCACCCACAGATACGCAGTATTTT. It encodes CASSPPTDTQYF.

CDR3 region: CASSLGRGETQYF. Written as DNA, the CDR3 is TGTGCCAGCAGTTTAGGCAGGGGAGAGACCCAGTACTTC. V gene TRBV12-3 or TRBV12-4 combines with J gene TRBJ2-5; TRBD1 is a possible D gene (6 bases). V was shortened by 1 base and J by 4 bases, with 7 bases between the two germline ends. The CDR3 consists of 13 residues.

The table lists this clonotype with a few counts. This chain joins TRBV10-2 and TRBJ1-5; D not certain. The CDR3 has 14 residues. V was trimmed by 3 bases and J by 0 bases, leaving 6 bases between them. CDR1 WSHSY and CDR2 SAAADI come from the germline V gene. The CDR3 loop reads CASSERFSNQPQHF. CDR3 DNA sequence: TGCGCCAGCAGTGAACGTTTTAGCAATCAGCCCCAGCATTTT.

The chain combines TRBV7-2 with TRBJ1-4; D gene uncertain. Trimming shortened V by 4 bases and J by 0 bases, and 9 bases separated the two germline ends. This CDR3 comprises 15 residues. Looked up from germline, CDR1 is SGHTA and CDR2 is FQGNSA. Here the CDR3 DNA reads TGTGCCAGCAGCTATGGGGATTCAACTAATGAAAAACTGTTTTTT. It yields the protein CASSYGDSTNEKLFF.

DNA for the CDR3: TGCAGTGCTAGAGACCCCAACAGCCCCGGCTCCTACAATGAGCAGTTCTTC. It is translated as CSARDPNSPGSYNEQFF. The rearrangement links TRBV20-1 to TRBJ2-1, with D unclear. Germline-derived CDR1 and CDR2 are DFQATT and SNEGSKA (reference sequence). The CDR3 extends over 17 amino acids. V lost 0 bases and J lost 0, with 15 bases in between.

This chain connects TRBV25-1 to TRBJ2-6; no definite D call. This CDR3 has 16 amino acids. V lost 2 bases to trimming and J lost 0 bases, with 8 bases between them. Germline V gene data show CDR1 as MGHDK and CDR2 as SYGVNS. The CDR3 bases are TGTGCCAGCAGTGAACGGAGTTACTCTGGGGCCAACGTCCTGACTTTC. Translating it yields CASSERSYSGANVLTF.